The entry below describes one T cell receptor (beta chain). Its antigen is still unknown. No base quality information exists; no much larger clone differs at one position. Ficoll-Paque density gradient centrifugation was used to isolate PBMCs. Including the terminal cysteine and phenylalanine, the CDR3 comprises 14 residues. Only the CDR3 region is kept as DNA, spanning 42 bases read in frame from base 1. From a lookup of the germline V gene, CDR1 and CDR2 are SGHAT and FQNNGV. Between the V and J ends, shortened by 5 bases and 6 bases respectively, the junction contains 15 bases. This entry comes from a study of T-cell memory formation after mild COVID-19 (dated by TCRdb to the early 2020s). Background for the entire study: Most TCR sequence clusters were specific to one of the two donors. Longitudinal TCRalpha and TCRbeta repertoire sequencing tracked T-cell clones expanding and contracting after mild COVID-19 in a couple of donors. Two young, previously healthy adult volunteers made up the cohort, one male and one female.

TCRdb records Illumina NovaSeq 6000 as the sequencer. Using 5'RACE with constant-segment primers, TCRalpha and TCRbeta cDNA libraries were constructed, with sample barcodes and unique molecular identifiers added in the process. Trizol reagent was used to extract RNA from every sample. Amplification of the libraries took two PCR steps, and the second step added a second sample barcode plus Illumina TruSeq adapters. Sequencing of libraries was performed on an Illumina NovaSeq with 2 x 150 bp paired-end reads. Under the source paper's analysis protocol: The reads were demultiplexed and collapsed into UMI-guided consensus sequences using migec v1.2.7. Using mixcr v2.1.11, UMI consensuses were aligned to TRA and TRB V and J templates and then assembled into clonotypes. A clonotype was counted as expanded or contracted only when both edgeR and NoisET called the clonotype significant, with the noise models trained on biological replicates. edgeR calls used a false discovery rate-adjusted p below 0.01 and a log2 fold-change threshold of 1. As an exploratory analysis of dynamics, max-normalized trajectories of the 1000 most abundant clonotypes were examined with PCA combined with hierarchical clustering. Each responding clone was given a CD4 or CD8 phenotype based on the CD4+ and CD8+ repertoires, which had been sequenced separately. TCRdb reprocessing: public reads trimmed at Q25 with fastp, clones called with MiXCR, in-frame beta chains kept. Identical CDR3 protein sequences are pooled into one entry, listed with their most common genes and DNA. TCRdb's processing, not the authors' own work, is the source of the V and J calls. The sample records over 150,000 distinct CDR3 sequences, about 18% of which are singletons. 3.9% of the sample is in the top ten clones.

The study at large found these results: The study covered only two mild cases, and larger cohorts including severe cases with pre-infection samples were considered necessary. The second-wave clones that peaked on day 37 were not confirmed to be SARS-CoV-2 specific. Contracting CD4+ clones were located mainly in the CM and EM memory subsets, whereas CD8+ clones were found to be enriched in EMRA. Some responding clones were detected in pre-infection memory, suggesting pre-existing cross-reactive memory T cells joined the SARS-CoV-2 response. From day 15 to 85, contracting clones showed balanced CD4/CD8 phenotypes, whereas a second wave of clones that expanded from day 15 to 37 leaned towards CD4+.

The TCR comes from a young man who had mild COVID-19 (a few samples of this study predate the infection). The sample titles of this study are shuffled in the database, so cell type and time point are left out; the donor was told from shared clones. This receptor chain uses TRBV11-2 and TRBJ2-3; perhaps TRBD2 is the D gene, with 6 bases matching. Sequencing used PBMCs or a T cell subset sorted from them (not recorded which). The encoded CDR3 is CASSPGTVSDTQYF. Here is the DNA: TGTGCCAGCAGCCCCGGGACTGTTTCGGATACGCAGTATTTT.